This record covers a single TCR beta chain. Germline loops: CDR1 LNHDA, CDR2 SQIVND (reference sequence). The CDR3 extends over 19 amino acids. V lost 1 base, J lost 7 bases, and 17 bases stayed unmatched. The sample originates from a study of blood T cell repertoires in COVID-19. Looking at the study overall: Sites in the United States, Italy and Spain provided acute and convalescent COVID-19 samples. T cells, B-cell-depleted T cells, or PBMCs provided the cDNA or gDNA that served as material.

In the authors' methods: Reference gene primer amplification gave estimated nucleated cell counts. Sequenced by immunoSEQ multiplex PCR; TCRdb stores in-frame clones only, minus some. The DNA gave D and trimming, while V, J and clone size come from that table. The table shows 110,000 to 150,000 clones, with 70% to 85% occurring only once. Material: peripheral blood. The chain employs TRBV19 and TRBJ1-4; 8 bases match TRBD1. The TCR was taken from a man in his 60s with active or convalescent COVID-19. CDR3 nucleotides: TGTGCCAGTAGTATAGGGGCCTTTCGGGATGGACAGGGAGGTGAAAAACTGTTTTTT. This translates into CASSIGAFRDGQGGEKLFF.